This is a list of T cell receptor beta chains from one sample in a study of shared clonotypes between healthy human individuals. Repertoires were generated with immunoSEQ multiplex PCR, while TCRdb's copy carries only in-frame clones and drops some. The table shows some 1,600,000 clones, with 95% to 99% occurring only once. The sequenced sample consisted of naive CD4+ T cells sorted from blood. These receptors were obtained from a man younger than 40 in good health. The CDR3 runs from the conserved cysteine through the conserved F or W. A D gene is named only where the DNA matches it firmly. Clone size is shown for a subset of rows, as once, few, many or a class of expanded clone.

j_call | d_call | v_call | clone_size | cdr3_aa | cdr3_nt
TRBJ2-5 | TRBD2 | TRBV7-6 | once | CASNLGLAGGPGVETQYF | TGTGCCTCGAACCTGGGACTAGCGGGAGGGCCAGGTGTTGAGACCCAGTACTTC
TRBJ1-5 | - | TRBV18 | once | CASSPGPTGSNQPQHF | TGTGCCAGCTCACCAGGTCCGACAGGCAGCAATCAGCCCCAGCATTTT
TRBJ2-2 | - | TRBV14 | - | CASSQGVRAGDSTGELFF | TGTGCCAGCAGCCAAGGAGTAAGGGCAGGGGATTCCACCGGGGAGCTGTTTTTT
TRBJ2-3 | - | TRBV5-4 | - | CASSLDSDTQYF | TGTGCCAGCAGCTTGGATTCAGATACGCAGTATTTT
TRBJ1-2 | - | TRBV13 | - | CASSLDRVTYGYTF | TGTGCCAGCAGCTTAGACAGGGTCACATATGGCTACACCTTC
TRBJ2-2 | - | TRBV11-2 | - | CASSFSARGTGELFF | TGTGCCAGCAGCTTCTCAGCGAGAGGCACCGGGGAGCTGTTTTTT
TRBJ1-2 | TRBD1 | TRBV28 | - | CASSTAGTGDGYTF | TGTGCCAGCAGCACTGCCGGGACAGGGGATGGCTACACCTTC
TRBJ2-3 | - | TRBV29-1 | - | CSVDPASTDTQYF | TGCAGCGTTGATCCGGCAAGCACAGATACGCAGTATTTT
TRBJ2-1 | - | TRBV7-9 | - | CASSSDSMANEQFF | TGTGCCAGCAGCTCGGACTCCATGGCCAATGAGCAGTTCTTC
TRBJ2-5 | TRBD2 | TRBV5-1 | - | CASSSGRGRGLQETQYF | TGCGCCAGCAGCTCGGGACGTGGGAGGGGTTTACAAGAGACCCAGTACTTC
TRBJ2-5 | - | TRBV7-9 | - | CASSFRTVQETQYF | TGTGCCAGCAGCTTTCGGACAGTTCAAGAGACCCAGTACTTC
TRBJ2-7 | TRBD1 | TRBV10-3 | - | CAIAGQGYEQYF | TGTGCCATTGCGGGACAGGGCTACGAGCAGTACTTC
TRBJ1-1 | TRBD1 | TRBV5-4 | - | CASSLSTGVNEAFF | TGTGCCAGCAGCTTATCGACAGGGGTCAATGAAGCTTTCTTT
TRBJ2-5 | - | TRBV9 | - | CASSVGASKETQYF | TGTGCCAGCAGCGTGGGGGCCAGTAAAGAGACCCAGTACTTC
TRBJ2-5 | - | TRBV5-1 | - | CASSQGPQETQYF | TGCGCCAGCTCGCAGGGTCCCCAAGAGACCCAGTACTTC
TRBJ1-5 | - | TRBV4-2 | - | CASSQVGATLGSNQPQHF | TGTGCCAGCAGCCAAGTCGGAGCCACCCTAGGGTCCAATCAGCCCCAGCATTTT
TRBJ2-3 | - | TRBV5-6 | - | CASSLAWPGSTDTQYF | TGTGCCAGCAGCTTAGCCTGGCCAGGAAGCACAGATACGCAGTATTTT
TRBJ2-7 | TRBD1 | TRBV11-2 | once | CASSLESSSTGGGEQYF | TGTGCCAGCAGCTTAGAGAGCTCCTCGACAGGGGGCGGCGAGCAGTACTTC
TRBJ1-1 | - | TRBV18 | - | CASSPQNSDTEAFF | TGTGCCAGCTCACCACAGAATTCGGACACTGAAGCTTTCTTT
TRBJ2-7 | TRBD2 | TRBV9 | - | CASSVRPSGRDEQYF | TGTGCCAGCAGCGTACGGCCTAGCGGGAGGGACGAGCAGTACTTC
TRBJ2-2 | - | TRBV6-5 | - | CASSSGREITGELFF | TGTGCCAGCAGTTCGGGCAGGGAGATCACCGGGGAGCTGTTTTTT
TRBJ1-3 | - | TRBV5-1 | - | CASSLAPANSGNTIYF | TGCGCCAGCAGCTTGGCCCCGGCCAACTCTGGAAACACCATATATTTT
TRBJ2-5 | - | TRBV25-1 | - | CASSEAGQETQYF | TGTGCCAGCAGTGAGGCAGGGCAAGAGACCCAGTACTTC
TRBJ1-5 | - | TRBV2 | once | CASSGGAGNQPQHF | TGTGCCAGCAGTGGCGGTGCCGGGAATCAGCCCCAGCATTTT
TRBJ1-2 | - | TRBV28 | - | CASSLLAGVLSYGYTF | TGTGCCAGCAGTTTATTGGCAGGGGTATTAAGCTATGGCTACACCTTC
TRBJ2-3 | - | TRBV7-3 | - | CASSLDFTDTQYF | TGTGCCAGCAGCTTAGACTTCACAGATACGCAGTATTTT
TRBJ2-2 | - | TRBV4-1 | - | CASSQERGARTGELFF | TGCGCCAGCAGCCAAGAAAGGGGGGCGCGGACCGGGGAGCTGTTTTTT
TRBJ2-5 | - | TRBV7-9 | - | CASSLGPVGTRTQYF | TGTGCCAGCAGCTTAGGTCCGGTGGGGACTCGGACCCAGTACTTC
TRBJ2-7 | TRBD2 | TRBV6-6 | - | CASSSLPRESYEQYF | TGTGCCAGCAGTTCTCTACCGCGGGAGTCCTACGAGCAGTACTTC
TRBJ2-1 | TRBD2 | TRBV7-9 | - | CASSFTSSGGYGEQFF | TGTGCCAGCAGCTTTACCTCTAGCGGGGGATATGGTGAGCAGTTCTTC
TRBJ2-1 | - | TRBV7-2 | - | CASSLGAGVNEQFF | TGTGCCAGCAGCTTAGGGGCAGGGGTTAATGAGCAGTTCTTC
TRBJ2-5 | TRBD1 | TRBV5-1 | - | CASSPTGTEETQYF | TGCGCCAGCAGCCCGACCGGGACAGAAGAGACCCAGTACTTC
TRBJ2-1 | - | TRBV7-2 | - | CASSHRGLNEQFF | TGTGCCAGCAGCCACCGGGGATTAAATGAGCAGTTCTTC
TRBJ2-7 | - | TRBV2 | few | CASSGQAYEQYF | TGTGCCAGCAGTGGACAGGCCTACGAGCAGTACTTC
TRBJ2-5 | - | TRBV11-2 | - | CASSRDSLQETQYF | TGTGCCAGCAGCCGTGACAGCCTCCAAGAGACCCAGTACTTC
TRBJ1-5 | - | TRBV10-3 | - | CAIRAGHSSNQPQHF | TGTGCCATCAGGGCGGGACACTCGAGCAATCAGCCCCAGCATTTT
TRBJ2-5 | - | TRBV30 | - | CAWSPGVATETQYF | TGTGCCTGGAGTCCCGGAGTAGCCACTGAGACCCAGTACTTC
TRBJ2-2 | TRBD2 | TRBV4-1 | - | CASSQSGRDTGELFF | TGCGCCAGCAGCCAAAGCGGGAGGGACACCGGGGAGCTGTTTTTT
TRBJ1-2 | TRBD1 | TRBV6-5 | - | CASSLTGENGYTF | TGTGCCAGCAGTCTCACAGGGGAGAATGGCTACACCTTC
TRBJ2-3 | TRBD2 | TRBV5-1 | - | CASSLATSGRAADTQYF | TGCGCCAGCAGCTTGGCCACTAGCGGGAGGGCCGCAGATACGCAGTATTTT
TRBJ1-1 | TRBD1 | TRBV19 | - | CASSIGTVYTEAFF | TGTGCCAGTAGTATCGGGACAGTATACACTGAAGCTTTCTTT
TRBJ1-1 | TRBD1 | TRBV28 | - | CASSGAGQGYAEAFF | TGTGCCAGCAGCGGGGCAGGACAGGGATATGCTGAAGCTTTCTTT
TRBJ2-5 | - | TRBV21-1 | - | CASSPIREGWETQYF | TGTGCCAGCAGCCCAATACGGGAGGGTTGGGAGACCCAGTACTTC
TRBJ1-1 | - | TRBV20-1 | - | CSARVTGEAFF | TGCAGTGCTAGAGTCACAGGTGAAGCTTTCTTT
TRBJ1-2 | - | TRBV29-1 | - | CSVDNLIYGYTF | TGCAGCGTTGATAACCTAATCTATGGCTACACCTTC
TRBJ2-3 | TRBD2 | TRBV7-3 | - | CASSPTGLAGVPDTQYF | TGTGCCAGCAGCCCAACTGGGCTAGCGGGAGTTCCAGATACGCAGTATTTT
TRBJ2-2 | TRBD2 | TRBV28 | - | CASSPASGRAGTGELFF | TGTGCCAGCAGCCCCGCTAGCGGGAGGGCGGGCACCGGGGAGCTGTTTTTT
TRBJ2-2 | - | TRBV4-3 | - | CASSQRSAVSGRTNTGELFF | TGCGCCAGCAGCCAAAGGTCAGCTGTATCGGGGAGGACGAACACCGGGGAGCTGTTTTTT
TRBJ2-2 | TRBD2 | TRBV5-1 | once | CASSLGLARGGELFF | TGCGCCAGCAGCTTGGGACTAGCTAGGGGCGGGGAGCTGTTTTTT
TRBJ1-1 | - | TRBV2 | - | CASRREWAGLTEAFF | TGTGCCAGCAGGAGGGAGTGGGCAGGGCTCACTGAAGCTTTCTTT
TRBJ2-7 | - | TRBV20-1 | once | CATPGVSEQYF | TGCGCCACGCCGGGAGTGAGTGAGCAGTACTTC
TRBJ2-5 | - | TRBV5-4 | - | CASSLPQETQYF | TGTGCCAGCAGCCTACCACAAGAGACCCAGTACTTC
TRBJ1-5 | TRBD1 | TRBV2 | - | CASTRGSRGYSNQPQHF | TGTGCCAGCACCAGGGGGTCCCGAGGATATAGCAATCAGCCCCAGCATTTT
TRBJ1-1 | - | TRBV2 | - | CASSETPGSMNTEAFF | TGTGCCAGCAGTGAAACCCCGGGGTCCATGAACACTGAAGCTTTCTTT
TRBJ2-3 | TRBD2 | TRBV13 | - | CASSGREWDSSTDTQYF | TGTGCCAGCAGCGGGCGGGAGTGGGACTCTAGCACAGATACGCAGTATTTT
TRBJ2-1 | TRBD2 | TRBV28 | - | CASRLASSYNEQFF | TGTGCCAGCAGACTAGCGAGCTCCTACAATGAGCAGTTCTTC
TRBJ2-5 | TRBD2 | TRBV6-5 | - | CASSPGGARETQYF | TGTGCCAGCAGCCCCGGGGGGGCGAGGGAGACCCAGTACTTC
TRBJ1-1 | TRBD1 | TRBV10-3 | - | CAIRDRGNTEAFF | TGTGCCATCCGAGACAGGGGAAACACTGAAGCTTTCTTT
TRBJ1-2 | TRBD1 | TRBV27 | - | CASSNKGTGVLSTF | TGTGCCAGCTCCAATAAAGGGACAGGAGTCCTATCCACCTTC
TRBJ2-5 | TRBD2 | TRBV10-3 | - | CASSLAALQETQYF | TGTGCCTCCTCACTAGCGGCCCTCCAAGAGACCCAGTACTTC